This T cell receptor (beta chain) was recovered during a study of beta chain features in type 1 diabetes. Across the study: Healthy donors, compared against patients, showed similar age, gender and cell yields. Study-level points and caveats: Reduced insertions and increased deletions marked VDJ junctions in type 1 diabetes patients.

There are 13 residues in the CDR3. V shed 6 bases, J shed 6 bases, and the junction held 5 bases outside the gene matches. The germline CDR1 and CDR2 sequences are SGHTA and FQGNSA. This clone was observed a handful of times. Its specificity is unknown. Sequenced material consisted of expressed TCRB transcripts (all of the isolated RNA was reverse transcribed). The method was immunoSEQ multiplex PCR; TCRdb's version includes in-frame clones alone and lacks a portion of them. Found here are fewer than 900,000 clones, 15% to 20% of them singletons; the top ten hold around 0.02%. The gene calls are TRBV7-2 and TRBJ2-1; 7 bases fit TRBD1. The sequenced sample consisted of naive CD4+ T cells from blood. The clonotype comes from a woman between 18 and 30 years old in good health. As DNA, the CDR3 is TGTGCCAGCAGGCCGACAGGGATCAATGAGCAGTTCTTC. As protein: CASRPTGINEQFF.